The rows below give T cell receptor beta chains drawn from one sample of a study of control samples from healthy donors and cancer patients. Assay: immunoSEQ multiplex PCR; the TCRdb copy retains only in-frame clones and omits some. In the table there are roughly 120,000 clones, 85% to 95% of which are singletons. Sequencing was performed on PBMCs. These receptors were taken from a man aged 45 to 65 with head and neck cancer. CDR3s include the opening cysteine and the closing phenylalanine or tryptophan. Fields, in order: J gene, V gene, CDR3 protein.

>TRBJ2-5|TRBV5-1
CASSSNRDVETQYF
>TRBJ1-2|TRBV7-8
CASSQDGAKLRTNTF
>TRBJ1-2|TRBV29-1
CSVRMGGAYGYTF
>TRBJ2-3|TRBV6-5
CASMRGGSTDTQYF
>TRBJ1-2|TRBV5-8
CASSGDRAGDGYTF
>TRBJ1-2|TRBV9
CASSVTTGGDGYTF
>TRBJ1-5|TRBV19
CASSRGNQPQHF
>TRBJ2-3|TRBV7-3
CASSLLSSTDTQYF
>TRBJ2-5|TRBV6-1
CASAQETQYF
>TRBJ2-7|TRBV12-3/TRBV12-4
CASSWSPVEQYF
>TRBJ1-5|TRBV3-1/TRBV3-2
CASSQRSSNQPQHF
>TRBJ1-2|TRBV11-1
CASSSDRAYGYTF
>TRBJ1-6|TRBV7-8
CASSLSYGSPLHF
>TRBJ2-1|TRBV3-1/TRBV3-2
CASSQDDEQFF
>TRBJ2-1|TRBV11-3
CASSLAGTSGAGEQFF
>TRBJ2-1|TRBV7-3
CASSLTGGNNEQFF
>TRBJ1-6|TRBV6-5
CASWGQGTSPLHF
>TRBJ1-2|TRBV12-3/TRBV12-4
CASRPTGNYGYTF
>TRBJ1-1|TRBV19
CASRGVESFF
>TRBJ2-7|TRBV7-2
CASSGPLSGGRLNTYEQYF
>TRBJ2-7|TRBV28
CASPLEQYF
>TRBJ2-2|TRBV18
CASSNGGADTGELFF
>TRBJ2-1|TRBV2
CASSERLGRGANEQFF
>TRBJ1-2|TRBV6-2/TRBV6-3
CASSYVGNYGYTF
>TRBJ2-2|TRBV9
CASSVGTGGPGELFF
>TRBJ2-7|TRBV28
CASSPGWGEQYF
>TRBJ1-1|TRBV4-3
CASSRMGGNTEAFF
>TRBJ1-1|TRBV9
CASSVGFVDTEAFF
>TRBJ2-3|TRBV25-1
CASSESRLAWGTDTQYF
>TRBJ2-7|TRBV4-2
CASSQGRDRAYEQYF
>TRBJ2-5|TRBV7-2
CASSLDHRGSETQYF
>TRBJ2-7|TRBV7-9
CASSPRGSVGEQYF
>TRBJ1-2|TRBV9
CASSAGDGYTF
>TRBJ1-2|TRBV6-5
CASSYSFRGESGYTF
>TRBJ2-5|TRBV6-2/TRBV6-3
CASSGGARETQYF
>TRBJ2-2|TRBV19
CASGGQLEHEGKLFF
>TRBJ1-3|TRBV19
CASSADSGNTIYF
>TRBJ1-4|TRBV7-9
CASSLEINEKLFF
>TRBJ1-1|TRBV28
CASTPAAGTEAFF
>TRBJ2-1|TRBV5-1
CASSGGGGQFF
>TRBJ2-3|TRBV21-1
CASSKGRTGGDTDTQYF
>TRBJ2-1|TRBV7-8
CASSFRGGGGNEQFF
>TRBJ2-5|TRBV3-1/TRBV3-2
CASSQGLETQYF
>TRBJ2-7|TRBV28
CATTGTVHYEQYF
>TRBJ2-7|TRBV28
CASTPGTGTYEQYF
>TRBJ2-7|TRBV25-1
CASSDGQLSYEQYF